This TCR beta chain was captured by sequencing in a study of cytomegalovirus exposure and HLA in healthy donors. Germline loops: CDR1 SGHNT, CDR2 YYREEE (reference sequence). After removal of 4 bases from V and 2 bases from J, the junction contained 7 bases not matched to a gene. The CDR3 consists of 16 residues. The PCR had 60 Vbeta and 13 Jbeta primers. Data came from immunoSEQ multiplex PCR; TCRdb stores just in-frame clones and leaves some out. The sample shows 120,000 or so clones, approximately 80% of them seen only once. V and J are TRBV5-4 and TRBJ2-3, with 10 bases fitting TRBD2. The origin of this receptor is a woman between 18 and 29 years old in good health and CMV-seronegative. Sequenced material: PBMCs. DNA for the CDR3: TGTGCCAGCAGCCCCCATCTAGCGGGGGTCACAGATACGCAGTATTTT. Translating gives CASSPHLAGVTDTQYF.